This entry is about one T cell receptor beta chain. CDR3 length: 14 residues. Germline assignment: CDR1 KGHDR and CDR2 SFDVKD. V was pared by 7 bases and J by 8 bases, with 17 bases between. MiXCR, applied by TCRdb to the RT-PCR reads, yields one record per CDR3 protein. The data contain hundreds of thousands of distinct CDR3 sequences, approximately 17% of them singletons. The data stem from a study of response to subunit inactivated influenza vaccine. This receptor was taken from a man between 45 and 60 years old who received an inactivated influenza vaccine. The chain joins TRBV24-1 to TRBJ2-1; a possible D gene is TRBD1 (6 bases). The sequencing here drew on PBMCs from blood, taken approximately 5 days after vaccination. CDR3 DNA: TGTGCCACCAGCCAGGGGCTGTCTACCCATGAGCAGTTCTTC. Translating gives CATSQGLSTHEQFF.